This record looks at one T cell receptor (beta chain) sequence and its context. The data belong to a study of blood T cell repertoires in COVID-19. On the study more broadly: The United States, Italy and Spain supplied acute and convalescent COVID-19 samples. PBMCs, B-cell-depleted T cells, or T cells provided the cDNA or gDNA that made up the material.

Original processing methods: Amplified reference gene primers provided the basis for estimating nucleated cell counts. This table comes from immunoSEQ multiplex PCR, and its TCRdb copy is limited to in-frame clones, with some not included. V, J and clone size are taken as reported in that table, and D and trimming were inferred from the DNA itself. This sample has about 33,000 clones, with less than 90% found just once. V lost 10 bases, J lost 1 base, and 21 bases stayed unmatched. The CDR3 is 18 amino acids. Germline V lookup: CDR1 ENHRY, CDR2 SYGVKD. The sequence derives from a man in his sixties or seventies with acute or convalescent COVID-19. The rearrangement links TRBV10-3 to TRBJ2-5, with 7 bases lining up with TRBD1. The sequenced material came from peripheral blood. The CDR3 nucleotides are TGTGCCAATTCGCAGGGACAGATACCTTCAAACTTCCAAGAGACCCAGTACTTC. This encodes CANSQGQIPSNFQETQYF.